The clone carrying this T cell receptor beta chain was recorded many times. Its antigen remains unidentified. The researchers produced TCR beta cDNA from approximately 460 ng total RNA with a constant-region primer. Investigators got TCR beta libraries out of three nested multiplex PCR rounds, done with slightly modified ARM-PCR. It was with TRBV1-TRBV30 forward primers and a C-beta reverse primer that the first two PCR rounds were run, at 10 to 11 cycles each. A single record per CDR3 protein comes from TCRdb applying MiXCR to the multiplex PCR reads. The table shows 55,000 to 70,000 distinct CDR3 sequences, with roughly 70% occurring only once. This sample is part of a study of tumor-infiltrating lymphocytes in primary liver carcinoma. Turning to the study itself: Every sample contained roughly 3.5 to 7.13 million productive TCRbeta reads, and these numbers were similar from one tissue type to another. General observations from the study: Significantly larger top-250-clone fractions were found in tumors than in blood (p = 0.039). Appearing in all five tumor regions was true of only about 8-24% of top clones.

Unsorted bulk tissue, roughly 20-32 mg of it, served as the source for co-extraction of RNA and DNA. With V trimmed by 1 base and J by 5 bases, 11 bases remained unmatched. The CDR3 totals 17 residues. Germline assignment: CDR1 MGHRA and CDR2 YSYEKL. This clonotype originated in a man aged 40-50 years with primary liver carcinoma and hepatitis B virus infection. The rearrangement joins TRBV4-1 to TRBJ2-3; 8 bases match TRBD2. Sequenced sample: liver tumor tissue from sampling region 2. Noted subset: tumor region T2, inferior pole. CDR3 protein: CASSQGIHREGRDTQYF. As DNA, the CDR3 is TGCGCCAGCAGCCAAGGTATCCACCGGGAGGGCCGAGATACGCAGTATTTT.